These 15 T cell receptor beta chains originate from one sample sequenced in a study of blood T cell repertoires in COVID-19. Profiled with immunoSEQ multiplex PCR; TCRdb holds only in-frame clones, not every one. Found here are about 70,000 clones, more than 75% of them singletons; the top ten hold around 10%. Sequences were obtained from peripheral blood. The receptors come from a human donor in a cohort sampled during active COVID-19.

This clone has more than one count but fewer than ten. The chain uses TRBV28 and TRBJ2-3; 7 bases align to TRBD1. Germline V gene sequence: CDR1 MDHEN, CDR2 SYDVKM. The J segment lost 2 bases and the V segment lost 3 bases, leaving 14 bases of the junction unmatched. This CDR3 has 18 residues. This CDR3 is CASSFGLGQSFTTDTQYF. In nucleotides, the CDR3 is TGTGCCAGCAGTTTTGGATTGGGACAGTCATTTACCACAGATACGCAGTATTTT.

J is TRBJ1-2 and V is TRBV5-5; 10 nucleotides match TRBD1. Germline CDR1 reads SGHKS; CDR2 reads YYEKEE (reference sequence). Trimming cost V 2 bases and J 3 bases; bases outside gene matches: 10. The CDR3 sequence is 17 residues long. For the CDR3, the DNA is TGTGCCAGCAGCTTCTCCCTCCGGGACAGGGGAGACTATGGCTACACCTTC. Amino acid sequence: CASSFSLRDRGDYGYTF.

V usage is TRBV19 and J usage is TRBJ1-5, with TRBD1 matching 10 bases. The germline CDR1 and CDR2 sequences are LNHDA and SQIVND (reference sequence). This CDR3 contains 14 residues. The ends lost 5 bases at V and 4 bases at J; junction bases unmatched: 2. CDR3 coding DNA: TGTGCCAGTAGTCGGGACAGGGGAAATCAGCCCCAGCATTTT. It codes for CASSRDRGNQPQHF.

This clone was observed once. The chain employs TRBV5-5 and TRBJ2-7; 7 nucleotides align to TRBD1. Germline lookup yields CDR1 SGHKS and CDR2 YYEKEE (reference sequence). After removal of 1 base from V and 1 base from J, the junction contained 5 bases not matched to a gene. There are 15 residues in the CDR3. Written as DNA, the CDR3 is TGTGCCAGCAGCTTGTGGGACAGCGTTTCCTACGAGCAGTACTTC. This sequence encodes CASSLWDSVSYEQYF.

This rearrangement joins TRBV10-3 to TRBJ1-1; unclear D gene. CDR1 is ENHRY, CDR2 SYGVKD, per germline. The CDR3 covers 13 residues. Trimming removed 2 bases from V and 1 base from J, with 5 bases in between. CDR3 in amino acids: CAISEKQNTEAFF. CDR3 sequence (DNA): TGTGCCATCAGTGAGAAGCAGAACACTGAAGCTTTCTTT.

The chain joins TRBV25-1 to TRBJ2-4, with 8 positions matching TRBD2. V was pared by 4 bases and J by 6 bases, with 2 bases of the junction left unmatched. The CDR3 is 13 residues long. From germline, CDR1 is MGHDK and CDR2 SYGVNS. The CDR3 region is CASSVLAGNIQYF. Here the CDR3 DNA reads TGTGCCAGCAGTGTCCTAGCGGGAAACATTCAGTACTTC.

The rearrangement links TRBV3-1 (or the pseudogene TRBV3-2) to TRBJ2-3; 7 nucleotides match TRBD1. The J segment lost 2 bases and the V segment lost 3 bases, leaving 5 bases of the junction unmatched. The germline CDR1 and CDR2 sequences are LGHDT and YNNKEL (reference sequence). The CDR3 runs 15 residues. The CDR3 DNA is TGTGCCAGCAGCCATAAGACAGGGTACACAGATACGCAGTATTTT. Translating it yields CASSHKTGYTDTQYF.

This sequence joins TRBV6-5 and TRBJ2-5, with 16 nucleotides matching TRBD2. This CDR3 has 15 residues. V shed 11 bases, J shed 2 bases, and the junction held 5 bases outside the gene matches. CDR1 and CDR2 (germline): MNHEY, SVGAGI. The CDR3 protein is CAVGTSGGVQETQYF. In DNA form, the CDR3 reads TGTGCCGTCGGGACTAGCGGGGGGGTTCAAGAGACCCAGTACTTC.

V gene TRBV3-1 (or the pseudogene TRBV3-2) combines with J gene TRBJ1-6; the match to TRBD1 covers 9 bases. Germline CDR1 is LGHDT and CDR2 is YNNKEL (reference sequence). The CDR3 totals 13 residues. With V trimmed by 1 base and J by 12 bases, 1 base remained unmatched. As DNA, the CDR3 is TGTGCCAGCAGCCAAGGACAGGGGGTACCCCTCCACTTT. Translation gives CASSQGQGVPLHF.

The chain couples TRBV6-5 to TRBJ1-2; tentative D call: TRBD1 (5 bases). Germline values: CDR1 MNHEY, CDR2 SVGAGI. This CDR3 region has 14 residues. Trimming cost V 7 bases and J 2 bases, with 14 bases left between them. The CDR3 DNA sequence: TGTGCCAGCACCGCGGGACTTCCGAACTATGGCTACACCTTC. Protein sequence: CASTAGLPNYGYTF.

This clone is a singleton in its sample. The chain uses TRBV10-3 and TRBJ2-7; maybe TRBD2 (6 bases). The V gene's germline CDR1 is ENHRY and CDR2 SYGVKD. The CDR3 is made up of 17 amino acids. The V end was cut by 3 bases, the J end by 0 bases, with 18 bases between. The CDR3 is CAISDLGSGDSSYEQYF. CDR3 nucleotide sequence: TGTGCCATCAGTGATCTTGGGTCGGGGGACTCCTCCTACGAGCAGTACTTC.

The chain has TRBV2 and TRBJ1-6, with 9 nucleotides matching TRBD1. This CDR3 has 14 amino acids. The ends lost 5 bases at V and 10 bases at J; junction bases unmatched: 6. Germline V CDR1 and CDR2: SNHLY, FYNNEI. The CDR3 nucleotides are TGTGCCAGCAGTCCTACAGGGGGCAGGTCACCCCTCCACTTT. Translating gives CASSPTGGRSPLHF.

The CDR3 here is CASSYTGDSGNTIYF. CDR3 nucleotides: TGCGCCAGCAGCTACACAGGGGACTCTGGAAACACCATATATTTT. The gene calls are TRBV5-1 and TRBJ1-3, with 7 bases aligning to TRBD1. CDR1 is SGHRS and CDR2 is YFSETQ in the germline V gene. J was trimmed by 0 bases and V by 3 bases; bases with no gene match: 3. CDR3 size: 15 residues.

V usage is TRBV7-9 and J usage is TRBJ1-1; D is perhaps TRBD1 (5 bases). CDR3 size: 15 residues. With 5 bases removed from V and 8 bases from J, the gap between germline ends came to 21 bases. Germline-derived CDR1 and CDR2 are SEHNR and FQNEAQ (reference sequence). In nucleotides, the CDR3 is TGTGCCAGCAGCCCCCCAGCAGGGCCCAGGGCCGAAGCTTTCTTT. This translates into CASSPPAGPRAEAFF.

The chain is built from TRBV11-2 and TRBJ2-5; no clear D gene. This CDR3 region has 14 residues. Germline lookup yields CDR1 SGHAT and CDR2 FQNNGV. With 5 bases removed from V and 2 bases from J, the gap between germline ends came to 12 bases. CDR3 DNA: TGTGCCAGCAGCGCCCGGAGTAAACAAGAGACCCAGTACTTC. Protein: CASSARSKQETQYF.